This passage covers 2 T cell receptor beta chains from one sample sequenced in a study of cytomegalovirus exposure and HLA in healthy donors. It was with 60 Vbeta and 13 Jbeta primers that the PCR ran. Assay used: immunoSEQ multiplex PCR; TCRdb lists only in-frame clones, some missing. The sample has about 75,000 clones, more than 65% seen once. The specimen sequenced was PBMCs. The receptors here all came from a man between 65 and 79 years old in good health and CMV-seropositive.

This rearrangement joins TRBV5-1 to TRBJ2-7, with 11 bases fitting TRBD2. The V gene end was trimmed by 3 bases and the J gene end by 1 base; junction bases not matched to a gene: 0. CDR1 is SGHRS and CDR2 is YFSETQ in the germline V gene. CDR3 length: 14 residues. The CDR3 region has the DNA TGCGCCAGCAGCTGGACTAGCGGGTCCTACGAGCAGTACTTC. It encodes CASSWTSGSYEQYF.

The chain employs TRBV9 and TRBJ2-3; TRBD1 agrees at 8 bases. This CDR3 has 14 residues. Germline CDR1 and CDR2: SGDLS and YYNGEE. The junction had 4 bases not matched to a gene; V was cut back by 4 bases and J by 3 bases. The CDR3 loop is CASSSRTGTDTQYF. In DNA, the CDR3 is TGTGCCAGCAGCTCCCGGACAGGGACAGATACGCAGTATTTT.